The clone carrying this T cell receptor (beta chain) was counted at least ten times. Its antigen remains unknown. This entry is derived from a study of human T cells and chemical hapten exposure. Study-level background: In the sensitization step, 2% DPC was placed on about 2 cm by about 2 cm of upper inner arm skin. Study-level points and caveats: Because they had alopecia, donors may respond immunologically unlike healthy people.

The sample's time point: pre-sensitization, week 0. Specified treatment: therapeutic diphenylcyclopropenone sensitization with weekly scalp DPC. Germline CDR1 reads SGHRS; CDR2 reads YFSETQ. V shed 4 bases, J shed 2 bases, and the junction held 7 bases outside the gene matches. The CDR3 contains 15 residues. The library put unique molecular identifiers onto individual cDNA molecules. TCRdb reanalysed the RACE reads using MiXCR and keeps one entry per CDR3 protein. The table shows 300,000 to 450,000 distinct CDR3 sequences, with less than 6.5% occurring only once. This receptor was taken from a woman aged 45-65 years with alopecia areata. Some clones in this sample may be carry-over from other donors' samples. V gene TRBV5-1 combines with J gene TRBJ2-3; 7 bases fit TRBD1. The material sequenced was whole blood, taken in connection with sensitization to the hapten diphenylcyclopropenone (DPC). Written as DNA, the CDR3 is TGCGCCAGCAGCATTTTGACAGGGTCCACAGATACGCAGTATTTT. Protein product: CASSILTGSTDTQYF.